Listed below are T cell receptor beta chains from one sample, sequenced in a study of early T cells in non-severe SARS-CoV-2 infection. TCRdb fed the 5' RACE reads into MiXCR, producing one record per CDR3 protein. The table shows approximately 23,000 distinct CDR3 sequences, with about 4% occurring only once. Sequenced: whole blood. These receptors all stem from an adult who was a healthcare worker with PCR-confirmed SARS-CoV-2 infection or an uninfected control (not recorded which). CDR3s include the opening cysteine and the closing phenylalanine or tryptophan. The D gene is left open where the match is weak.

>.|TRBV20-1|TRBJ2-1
CSAREVGGSYNEQFF
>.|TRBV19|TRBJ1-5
CASSIDTINQPQHF
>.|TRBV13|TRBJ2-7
CASSLGRSGEQYF
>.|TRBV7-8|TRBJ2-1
CASDQRLSYNEQFF
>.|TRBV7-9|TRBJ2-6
CASRLYRPTPSGANVLTF
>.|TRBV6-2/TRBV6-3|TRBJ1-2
CASSKRGHLIRAGYTF
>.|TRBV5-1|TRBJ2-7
CASKPQDSTYEQYF
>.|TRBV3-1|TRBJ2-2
CASSGTLLGATGELFF
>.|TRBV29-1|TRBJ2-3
CSVVKGVSTDTQYF
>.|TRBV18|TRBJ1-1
CASSPGRNTEAFF
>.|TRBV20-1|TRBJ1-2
CSSGVPAHGYTF
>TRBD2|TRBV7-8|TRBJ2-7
CASSSDSGTISYEQYF
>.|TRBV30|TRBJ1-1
CAWTETATEAFF
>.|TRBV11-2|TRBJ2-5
CASSLGRSTNQETQYF
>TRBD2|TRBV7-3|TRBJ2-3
CASSTAAGTSTDTQYF
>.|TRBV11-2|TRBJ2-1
CASSLVGSEGGSYNEQFF
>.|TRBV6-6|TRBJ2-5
CASSRTGASGETQYF
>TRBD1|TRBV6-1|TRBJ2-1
CASYHGGQGIGEQFF
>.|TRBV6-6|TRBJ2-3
CASRPGGTDTQYF
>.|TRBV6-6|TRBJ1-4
CASSQGVVGGKLFF
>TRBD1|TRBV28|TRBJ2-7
CASSSGTVASYEQYF
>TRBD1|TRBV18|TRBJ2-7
CASSPVGQGPPYEQYF
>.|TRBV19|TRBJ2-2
CASSISGGGELFF
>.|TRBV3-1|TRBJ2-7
CASSQGLATTYEQYF
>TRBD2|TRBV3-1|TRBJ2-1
CASSQQAGAPYNEQFF
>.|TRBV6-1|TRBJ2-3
CASSDGDRSTDTQYF
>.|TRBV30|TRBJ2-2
CAWRQGSGELFF
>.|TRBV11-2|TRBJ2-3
CASSSSPGRNTDTQYF
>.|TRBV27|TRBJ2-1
CASSFGVPSYNEQFF
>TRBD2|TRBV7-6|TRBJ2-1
CASSILAGGTNEQFF
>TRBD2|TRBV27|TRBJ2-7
CASSASGTRFGEQYF
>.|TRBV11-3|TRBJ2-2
CASSTQGTGELFF
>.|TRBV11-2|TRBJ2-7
CASSFAQEYEQYF
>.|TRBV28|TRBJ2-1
CVSSHKLGEQFF
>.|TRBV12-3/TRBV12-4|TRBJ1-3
CASSFGRNTIYF
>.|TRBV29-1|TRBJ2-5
CSAVRDQTQYF
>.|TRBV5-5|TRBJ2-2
CASSLLELAGELFF
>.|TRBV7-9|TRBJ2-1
CASSVGHEQFF
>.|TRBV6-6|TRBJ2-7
CASCGRTATYEQYF
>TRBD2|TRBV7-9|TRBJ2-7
CASSPSSGTYEQYF
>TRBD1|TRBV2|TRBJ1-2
CASSESGQLFNYGYTF
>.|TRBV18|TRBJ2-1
CASSPGQRFNNEQFF
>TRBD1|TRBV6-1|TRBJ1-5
CASSQTGTNQPQHF
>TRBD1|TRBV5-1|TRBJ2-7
CASSLGQGVYEQYF
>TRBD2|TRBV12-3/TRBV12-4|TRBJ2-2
CASSPGTIASGELFF
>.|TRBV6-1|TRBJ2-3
CASSTHSTDTQYF
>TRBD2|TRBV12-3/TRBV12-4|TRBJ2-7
CASRAGTRLDEQYF
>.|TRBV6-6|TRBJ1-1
CASSPPGTLTEAFF
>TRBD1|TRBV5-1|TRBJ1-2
CASSWGTGTNYGYTF
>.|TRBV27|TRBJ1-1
CASSPIQGSTEAFF
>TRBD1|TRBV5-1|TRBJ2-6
CASSLEPGGADGANVLTF
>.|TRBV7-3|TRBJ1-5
CARNEGHSNQPQHF
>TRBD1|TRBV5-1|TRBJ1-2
CASNRGVLSDRYTF
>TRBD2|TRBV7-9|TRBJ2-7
CASSSTAGGYEQYF
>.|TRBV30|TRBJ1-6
CAWSVGGYNSPLHF
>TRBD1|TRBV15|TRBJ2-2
CATSREFPGQGTGELFF